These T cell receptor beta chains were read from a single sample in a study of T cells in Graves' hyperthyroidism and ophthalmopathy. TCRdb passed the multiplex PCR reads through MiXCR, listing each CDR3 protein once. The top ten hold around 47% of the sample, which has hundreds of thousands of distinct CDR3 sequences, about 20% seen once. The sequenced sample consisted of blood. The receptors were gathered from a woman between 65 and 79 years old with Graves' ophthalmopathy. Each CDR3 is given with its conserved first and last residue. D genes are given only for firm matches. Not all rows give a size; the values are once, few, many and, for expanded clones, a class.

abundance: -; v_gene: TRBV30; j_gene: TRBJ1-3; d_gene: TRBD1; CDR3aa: CAWNRGGVSGNTIYF
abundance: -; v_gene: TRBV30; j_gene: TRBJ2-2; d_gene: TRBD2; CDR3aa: CACQGGFDTGELFF
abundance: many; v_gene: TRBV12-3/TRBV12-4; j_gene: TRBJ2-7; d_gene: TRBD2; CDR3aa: CASSSGGSYEQYF
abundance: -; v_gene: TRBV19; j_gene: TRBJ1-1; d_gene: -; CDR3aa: CASSIGGNTEAFF
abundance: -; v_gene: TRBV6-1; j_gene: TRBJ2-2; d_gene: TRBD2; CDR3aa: CASRGTSTTGELFF
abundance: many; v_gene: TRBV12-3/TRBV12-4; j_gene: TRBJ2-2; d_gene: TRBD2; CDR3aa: CASSLSLAGAIGELFF
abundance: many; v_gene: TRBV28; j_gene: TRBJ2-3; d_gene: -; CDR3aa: CASTGPAEVTDTQYF
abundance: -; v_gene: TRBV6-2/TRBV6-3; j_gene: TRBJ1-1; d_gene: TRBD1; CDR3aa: CASSYSNRGRTEAFF
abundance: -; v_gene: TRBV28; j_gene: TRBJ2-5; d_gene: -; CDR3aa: CASSMGGAPETQYF
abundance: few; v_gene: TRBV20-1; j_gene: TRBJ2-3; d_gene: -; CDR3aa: CSATTNVGTDTQYF
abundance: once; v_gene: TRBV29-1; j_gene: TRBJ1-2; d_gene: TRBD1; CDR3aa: CSVSTGRVYGYTF
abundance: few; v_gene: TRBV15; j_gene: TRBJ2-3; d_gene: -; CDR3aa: CATSRDGLSTDTQYF
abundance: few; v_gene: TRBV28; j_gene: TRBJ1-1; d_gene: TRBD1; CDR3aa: CASSPLTGSNTEAFF
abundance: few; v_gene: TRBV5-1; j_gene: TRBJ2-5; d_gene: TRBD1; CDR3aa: CASSGQARGETQYF
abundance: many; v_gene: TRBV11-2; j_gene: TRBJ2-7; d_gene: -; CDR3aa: CASSLAGRVGYEQYF
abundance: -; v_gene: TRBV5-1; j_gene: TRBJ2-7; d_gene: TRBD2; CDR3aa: CASSSHSGPPTYEQYF
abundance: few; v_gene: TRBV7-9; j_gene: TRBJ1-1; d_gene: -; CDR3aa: CASSFKIRGSEAFF
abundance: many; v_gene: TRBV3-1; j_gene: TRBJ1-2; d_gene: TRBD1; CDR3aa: CASSQDRTGSNYGYTF
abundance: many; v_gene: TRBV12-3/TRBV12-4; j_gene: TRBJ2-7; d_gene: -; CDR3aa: CASSLMRAYEQYF
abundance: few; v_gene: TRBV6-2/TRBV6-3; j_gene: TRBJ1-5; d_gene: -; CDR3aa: CASSYSGLTQPQHF
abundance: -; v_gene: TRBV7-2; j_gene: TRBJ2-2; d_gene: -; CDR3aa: CAGSLGETGELFF
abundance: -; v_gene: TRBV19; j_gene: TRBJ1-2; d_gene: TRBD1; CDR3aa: CASSIRTGGNGYTF
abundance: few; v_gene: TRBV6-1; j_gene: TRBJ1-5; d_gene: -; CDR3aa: CASTYSGGAQQPQHF
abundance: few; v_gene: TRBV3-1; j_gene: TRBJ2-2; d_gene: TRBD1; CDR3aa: CASSERQGVRLIGELFF
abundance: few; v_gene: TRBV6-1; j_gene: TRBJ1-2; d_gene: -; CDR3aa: CASSTGQYGYTF
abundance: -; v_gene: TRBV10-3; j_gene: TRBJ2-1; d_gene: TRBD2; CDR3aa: CAIQRTSDYHEQFF
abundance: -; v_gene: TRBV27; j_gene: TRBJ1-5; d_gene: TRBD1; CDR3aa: CASSTRGRSNQPQHF
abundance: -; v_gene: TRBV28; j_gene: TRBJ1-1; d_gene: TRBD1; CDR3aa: CASRTGRTEAFF
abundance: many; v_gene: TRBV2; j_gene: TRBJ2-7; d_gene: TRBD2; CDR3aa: CASKTSGSSYEQYF
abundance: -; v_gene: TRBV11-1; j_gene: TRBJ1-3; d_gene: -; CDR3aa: CASSLGAASGNTIYF
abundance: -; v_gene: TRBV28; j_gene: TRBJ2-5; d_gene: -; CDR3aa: CASSPYQVTQYF
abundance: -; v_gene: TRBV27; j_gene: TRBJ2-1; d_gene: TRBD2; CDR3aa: CASSALLAGGYNEQFF
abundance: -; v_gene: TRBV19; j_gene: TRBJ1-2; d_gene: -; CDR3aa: CASSIIQSDYGYTF
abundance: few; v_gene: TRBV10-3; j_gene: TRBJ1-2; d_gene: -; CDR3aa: CAISESSVSNYGYTF
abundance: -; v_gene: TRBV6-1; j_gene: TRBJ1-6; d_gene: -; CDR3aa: CASSRRGSRNSPLHF
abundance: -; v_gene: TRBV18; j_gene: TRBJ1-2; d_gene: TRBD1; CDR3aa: CASSRLLTGVDYGYTF
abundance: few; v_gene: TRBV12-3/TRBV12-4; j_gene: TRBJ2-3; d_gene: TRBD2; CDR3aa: CASSPGGGRDTQYF
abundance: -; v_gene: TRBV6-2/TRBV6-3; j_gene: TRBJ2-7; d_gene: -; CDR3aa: CASLNLASYEQYF
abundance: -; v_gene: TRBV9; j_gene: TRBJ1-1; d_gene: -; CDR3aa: CASSYNLGTEAFF
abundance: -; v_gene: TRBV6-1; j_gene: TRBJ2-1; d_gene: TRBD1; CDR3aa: CASSEIWDRAYNEQFF
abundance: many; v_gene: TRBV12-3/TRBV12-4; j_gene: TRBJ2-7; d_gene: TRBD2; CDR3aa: CASSRGTSGSLSSYEQYF
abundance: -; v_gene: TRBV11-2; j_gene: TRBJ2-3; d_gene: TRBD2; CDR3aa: CASSPKGTSSTDTQYF
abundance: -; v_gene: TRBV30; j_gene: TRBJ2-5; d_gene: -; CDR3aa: CAWSVGRPETQYF
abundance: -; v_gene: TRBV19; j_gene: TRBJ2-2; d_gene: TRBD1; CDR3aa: CASRTGGAPTGELFF
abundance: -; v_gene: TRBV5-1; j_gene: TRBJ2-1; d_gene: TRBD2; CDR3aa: CASSRGGSGAYNEQFF
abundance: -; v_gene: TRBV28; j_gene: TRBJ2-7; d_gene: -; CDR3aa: CASQRGTRYEQYF
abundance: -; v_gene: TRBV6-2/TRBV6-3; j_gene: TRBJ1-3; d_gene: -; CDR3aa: CASTQGQGNTIYF
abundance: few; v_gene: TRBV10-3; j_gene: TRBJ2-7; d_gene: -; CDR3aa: CAIGGLSLHYEQYF
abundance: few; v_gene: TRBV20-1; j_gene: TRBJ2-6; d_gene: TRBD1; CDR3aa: CSARDSRRGQGKSGANVLTF